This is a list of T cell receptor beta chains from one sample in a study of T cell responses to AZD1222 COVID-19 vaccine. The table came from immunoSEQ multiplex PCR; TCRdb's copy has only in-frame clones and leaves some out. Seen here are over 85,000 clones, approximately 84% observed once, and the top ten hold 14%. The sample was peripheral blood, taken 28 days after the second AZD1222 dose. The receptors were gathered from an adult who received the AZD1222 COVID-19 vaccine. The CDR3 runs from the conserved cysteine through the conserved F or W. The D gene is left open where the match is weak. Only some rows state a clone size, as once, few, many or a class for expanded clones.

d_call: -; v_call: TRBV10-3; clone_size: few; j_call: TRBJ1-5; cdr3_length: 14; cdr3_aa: CAISAQGNNQPQHF
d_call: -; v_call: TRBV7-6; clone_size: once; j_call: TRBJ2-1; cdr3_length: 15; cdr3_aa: CASSLGRPGYNEQFF
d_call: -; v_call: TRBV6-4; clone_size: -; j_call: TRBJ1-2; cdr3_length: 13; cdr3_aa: CASSVGSGYGYTF
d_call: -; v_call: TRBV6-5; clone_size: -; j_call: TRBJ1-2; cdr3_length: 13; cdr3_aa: CASSYERSRGYTF
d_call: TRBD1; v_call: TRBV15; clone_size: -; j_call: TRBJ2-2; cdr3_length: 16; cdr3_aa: CATSRDRGEFTGELFF
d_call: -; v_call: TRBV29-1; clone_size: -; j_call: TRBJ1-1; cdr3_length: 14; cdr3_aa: CSVAPQDLNTEAFF
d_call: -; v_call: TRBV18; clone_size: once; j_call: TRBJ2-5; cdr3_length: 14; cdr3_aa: CASSPPWEQETQYF
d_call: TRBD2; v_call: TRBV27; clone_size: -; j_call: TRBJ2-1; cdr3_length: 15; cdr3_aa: CASSFNRLASGEQFF
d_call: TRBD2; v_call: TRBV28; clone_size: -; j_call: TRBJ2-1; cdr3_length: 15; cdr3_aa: CASSTSGSNYNEQFF
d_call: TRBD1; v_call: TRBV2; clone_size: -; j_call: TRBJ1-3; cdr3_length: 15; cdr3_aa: CASSLTGAAGNTIYF
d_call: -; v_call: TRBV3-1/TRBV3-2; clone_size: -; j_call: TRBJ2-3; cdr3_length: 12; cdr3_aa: CASSQVPDTQYF
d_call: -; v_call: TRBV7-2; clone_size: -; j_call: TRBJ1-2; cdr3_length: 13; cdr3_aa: CASSTSGYYGYTF
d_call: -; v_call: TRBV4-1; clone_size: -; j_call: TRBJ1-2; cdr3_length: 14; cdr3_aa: CASSQTTEGYGYTF
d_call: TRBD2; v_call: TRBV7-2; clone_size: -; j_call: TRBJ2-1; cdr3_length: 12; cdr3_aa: CASSPGGNEQFF
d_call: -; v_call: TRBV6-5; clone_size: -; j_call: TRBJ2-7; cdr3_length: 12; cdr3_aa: CARRRGGDEQYF
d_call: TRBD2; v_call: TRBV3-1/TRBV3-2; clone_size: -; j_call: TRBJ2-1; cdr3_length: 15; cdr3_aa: CASSQTSGGAHEQFF
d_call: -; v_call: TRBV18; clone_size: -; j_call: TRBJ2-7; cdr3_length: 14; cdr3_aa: CASSPLASGYEQYF
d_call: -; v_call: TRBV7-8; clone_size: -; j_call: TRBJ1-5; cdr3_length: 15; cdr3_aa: CASSLTTKGNQPQHF
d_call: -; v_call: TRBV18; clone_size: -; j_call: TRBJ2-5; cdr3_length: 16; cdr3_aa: CASSPVSGTAGETQYF
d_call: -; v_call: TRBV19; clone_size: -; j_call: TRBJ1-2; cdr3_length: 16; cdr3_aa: CASSSRREGEGKGYTF
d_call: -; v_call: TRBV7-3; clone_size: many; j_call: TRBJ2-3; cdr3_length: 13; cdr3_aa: CASSLFSADTQYF
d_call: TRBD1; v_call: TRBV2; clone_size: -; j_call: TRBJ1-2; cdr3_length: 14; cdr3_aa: CASRTVTGRYGYTF